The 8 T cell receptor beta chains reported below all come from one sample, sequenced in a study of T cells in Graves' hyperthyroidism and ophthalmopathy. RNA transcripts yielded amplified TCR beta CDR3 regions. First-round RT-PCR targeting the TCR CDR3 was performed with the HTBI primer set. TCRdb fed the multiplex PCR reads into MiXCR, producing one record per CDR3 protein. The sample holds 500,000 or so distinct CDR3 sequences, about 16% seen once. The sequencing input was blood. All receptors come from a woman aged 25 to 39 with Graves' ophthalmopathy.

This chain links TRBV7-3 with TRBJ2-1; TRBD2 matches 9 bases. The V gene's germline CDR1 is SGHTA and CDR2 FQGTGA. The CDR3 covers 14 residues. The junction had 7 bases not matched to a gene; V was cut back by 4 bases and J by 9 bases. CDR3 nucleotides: TGTGCCAGCAGCTCCCCTAGCGGGACGGGTGAGCAGTTCTTC. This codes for CASSSPSGTGEQFF.

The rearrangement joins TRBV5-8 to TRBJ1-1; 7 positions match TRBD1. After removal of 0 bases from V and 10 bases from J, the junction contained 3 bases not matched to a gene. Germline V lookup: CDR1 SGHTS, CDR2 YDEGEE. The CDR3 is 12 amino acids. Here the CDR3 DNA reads TGTGCCAGCAGCTTGGAGGGGGCATCAGCTTTCTTT. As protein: CASSLEGASAFF.

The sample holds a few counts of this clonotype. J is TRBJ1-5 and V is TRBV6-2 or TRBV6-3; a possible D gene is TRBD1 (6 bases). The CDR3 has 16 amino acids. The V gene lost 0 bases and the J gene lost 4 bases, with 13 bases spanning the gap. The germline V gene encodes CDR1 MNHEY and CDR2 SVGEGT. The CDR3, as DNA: TGTGCCAGCAGTTACTCGTACGACAGGACAAATCAGCCCCAGCATTTT. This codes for CASSYSYDRTNQPQHF.

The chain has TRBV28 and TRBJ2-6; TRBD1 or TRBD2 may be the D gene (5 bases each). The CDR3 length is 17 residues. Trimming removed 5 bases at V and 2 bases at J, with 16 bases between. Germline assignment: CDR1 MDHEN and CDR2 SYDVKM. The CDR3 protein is CASSRGAGRTGANVLTF. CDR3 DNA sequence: TGTGCCAGCAGTCGGGGCGCAGGGCGGACTGGGGCCAACGTCCTGACTTTC. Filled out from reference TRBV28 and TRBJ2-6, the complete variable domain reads DVKVTQSSRYLVKRTGEKVFLECVQDMDHENMFWYRQDPGLGLRLIYFSYDVKMKEKGDIPEGYSVSREKKERFSLILESASTNQTSMYLCASSRGAGRTGANVLTFGAGSRLTVL.

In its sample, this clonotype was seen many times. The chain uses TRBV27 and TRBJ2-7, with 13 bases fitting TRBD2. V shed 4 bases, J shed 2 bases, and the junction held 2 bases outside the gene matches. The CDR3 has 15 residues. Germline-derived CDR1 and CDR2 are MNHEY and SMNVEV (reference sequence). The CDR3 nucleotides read TGTGCCAGCAGTTGGACTAGCGGGAGCGCCTACGAGCAGTACTTC. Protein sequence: CASSWTSGSAYEQYF.

CDR3 sequence: CASSQGRHQPQHF. The DNA of the CDR3 is TGCGCCAGCAGCCAAGGTCGCCATCAGCCCCAGCATTTT. The chain has TRBV4-3 and TRBJ1-5, with D uncertain. Germline V lookup: CDR1 LGHNA, CDR2 YSLEER. V was cut by 1 base and J by 5 bases, with 6 bases left in between. The CDR3 totals 13 residues.

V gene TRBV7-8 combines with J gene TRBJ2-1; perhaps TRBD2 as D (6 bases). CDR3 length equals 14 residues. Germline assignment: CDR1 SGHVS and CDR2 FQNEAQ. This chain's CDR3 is CGLSLTGVWDEQFF. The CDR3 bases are TGTGGCCTATCTCTCACGGGAGTTTGGGATGAGCAGTTCTTC.

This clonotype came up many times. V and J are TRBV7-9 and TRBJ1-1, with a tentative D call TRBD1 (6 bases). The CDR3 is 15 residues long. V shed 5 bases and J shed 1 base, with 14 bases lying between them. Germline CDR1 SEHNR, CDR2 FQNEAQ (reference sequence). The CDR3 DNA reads TGTGCCAGCAGCCAAGACAGGTGGCGGAACACTGAAGCTTTCTTT. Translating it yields CASSQDRWRNTEAFF.